Listed below are T cell receptor beta chains from one sample, sequenced in a study of blood T cell repertoires in COVID-19. The repertoire was sequenced with immunoSEQ multiplex PCR; TCRdb's copy has only in-frame clones and lacks some. In the table there are about 220,000 clones, 84% of which are singletons. Sequencing was done on a sample of peripheral blood. These receptors came from a young man with active or convalescent COVID-19. Both conserved end residues are part of each CDR3. Each record gives: clone size, V gene, CDR3 length, J gene, CDR3 protein. Not every row has a clone size; where given, it reads once, few, many or a size class.

>once|TRBV18|15|TRBJ1-6
CASSPFEGPNSPLHF
>-|TRBV18|14|TRBJ1-6
CASSRPGLDSPLHF
>few|TRBV9|14|TRBJ2-7
CASSPRDRPDEQYF
>-|TRBV3-1/TRBV3-2|15|TRBJ2-7
CASSHPRRGSYEQYF
>-|TRBV19|15|TRBJ2-1
CASSMSAGTYNEQFF
>-|TRBV18|15|TRBJ2-4
CASSDQAGGQNIQYF
>-|TRBV9|12|TRBJ1-1
CASSVVGGDTFF
>-|TRBV4-2|14|TRBJ1-1
CASSFPGGNTEAFF
>-|TRBV7-9|16|TRBJ1-4
CASSFGQGVANEKLFF
>-|TRBV4-1|17|TRBJ2-1
CASSQNQLAGVVPEQFF
>-|TRBV11-2|15|TRBJ1-3
CASSLAGVLGNTIYF
>-|TRBV5-6|17|TRBJ1-2
CASSLEGQTITVWGYTF
>once|TRBV30|14|TRBJ2-1
CAWNFPSAYNEQFF
>-|TRBV18|12|TRBJ2-3
CASSLETSTQYF
>-|TRBV27|15|TRBJ2-1
CASSLGEVTYNEQFF
>-|TRBV7-2|16|TRBJ1-5
CASSFVPTGGGQPQHF
>-|TRBV7-8|15|TRBJ1-3
CASSPGQSSGNTIYF
>-|TRBV19|13|TRBJ2-5
CASSMRVEETQYF
>-|TRBV29-1|12|TRBJ2-1
CSVERSAGGEFF
>-|TRBV9|14|TRBJ1-6
CASSAGSYNSPLHF
>-|TRBV30|13|TRBJ1-2
CAWSVSLNYGYTF
>few|TRBV2|19|TRBJ2-6
CASTLGRDSDVSGANVLTF
>-|TRBV3-1/TRBV3-2|16|TRBJ2-7
CASSQAWDRGLLGQYF
>-|TRBV5-4|15|TRBJ2-3
CASRPSGAGTDTQYF
>-|TRBV9|16|TRBJ2-3
CASSVDPSSGADTQYF
>once|TRBV19|14|TRBJ1-5
CASDPRDSNQPQHF
>-|TRBV16|17|TRBJ2-7
CASSQDALGLELLEQYF
>-|TRBV7-2|16|TRBJ2-5
CASSSLAGGLQETQYF
>-|TRBV27|12|TRBJ2-7
CASSLRGYEQYF
>-|TRBV18|12|TRBJ2-7
CASSPGLHEQYF
>-|TRBV28|14|TRBJ2-5
CASYLSGSGETQYF
>-|TRBV5-6|15|TRBJ2-3
CASSPLDPGGDTQYF
>-|TRBV6-5|11|TRBJ2-7
CASTSSWEQYF
>-|TRBV11-2|12|TRBJ1-2
CASSLDPGSRTF
>-|TRBV5-5|15|TRBJ2-7
CASSLAGGYTYEQYF
>-|TRBV5-4|13|TRBJ2-7
CASSLTGQNEQYF
>-|TRBV28|14|TRBJ2-7
CASSPGTGSYEQYF
>-|TRBV4-2|18|TRBJ2-1
CASSQAPRGAGVGYEQFF
>-|TRBV20-1|11|TRBJ2-3
CSALRADTQYF
>-|TRBV18|13|TRBJ2-7
CASSPSISYEQYF
>-|TRBV27|13|TRBJ2-7
CASSFGGSYEQYF
>-|TRBV5-5|17|TRBJ2-5
CASSFRGVGSSGETQYF
>-|TRBV19|15|TRBJ2-7
CASSIMGTAVYEQYF
>-|TRBV6-5|14|TRBJ2-7
CASSYSQGLYEQYF
>-|TRBV2|13|TRBJ1-4
CASSRDRNEKLFF
>once|TRBV7-2|14|TRBJ1-2
CASSGTGGIYGYTF
>-|TRBV6-5|14|TRBJ2-7
CASASGTGTYEQYF
>few|TRBV15|17|TRBJ2-3
CATSSELMGGRGDTQYF
>-|TRBV9|13|TRBJ1-2
CASRGSGGPGYTF
>-|TRBV6-5|15|TRBJ2-1
CASSSGRLSYNEQFF
>-|TRBV6-5|14|TRBJ2-3
CASSKMGATDTQYF
>-|TRBV28|16|TRBJ2-7
CASRRSYRQGRHEQYF
>-|TRBV7-2|14|TRBJ1-2
CASSLGLGGPGYTF
>-|TRBV28|13|TRBJ1-5
CAHRGGSNQPQHF
>-|TRBV11-3|14|TRBJ2-1
CASSPGDGGNEQFF